This T cell receptor (beta chain) was recovered during a study of blood T cell repertoires in COVID-19. As for the study in general: Italy, Spain and the United States were the sources of the convalescent and acute COVID-19 samples.

CDR3 size: 16 residues. The germline V gene has CDR1 SGHNT and CDR2 YYREEE (reference sequence). Germline trimming cut 2 bases from V and 3 bases from J; bases unmatched to any gene: 7. Enrolled during active infection, Seattle patients were then followed longitudinally. The protocol was immunoSEQ multiplex PCR, while the TCRdb copy is restricted to in-frame clones and leaves out a portion. Among roughly 160,000 clones listed, about 87% were seen once. The chain links TRBV5-4 to TRBJ2-2, with TRBD1 matching 7 bases. Specimen: peripheral blood. This TCR derives from an older woman with COVID-19, enrolled during active disease. The chain's CDR3 is CASSFLDRADTGELFF. CDR3 DNA: TGTGCCAGCAGCTTCCTCGACAGGGCGGACACCGGGGAGCTGTTTTTT.